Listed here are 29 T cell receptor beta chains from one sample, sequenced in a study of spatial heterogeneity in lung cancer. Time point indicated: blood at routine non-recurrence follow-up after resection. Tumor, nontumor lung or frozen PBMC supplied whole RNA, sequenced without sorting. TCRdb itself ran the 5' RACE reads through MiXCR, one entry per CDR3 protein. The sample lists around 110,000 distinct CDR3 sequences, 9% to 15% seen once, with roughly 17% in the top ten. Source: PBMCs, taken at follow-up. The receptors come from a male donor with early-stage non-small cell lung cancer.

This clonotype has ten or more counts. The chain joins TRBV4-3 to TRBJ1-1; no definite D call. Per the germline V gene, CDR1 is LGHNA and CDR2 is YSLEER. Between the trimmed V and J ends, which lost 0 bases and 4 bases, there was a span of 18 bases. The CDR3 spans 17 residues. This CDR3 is CASSQEAVGSESTEAFF. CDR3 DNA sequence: TGCGCCAGCAGCCAAGAAGCGGTAGGATCCGAGAGCACTGAAGCTTTCTTT.

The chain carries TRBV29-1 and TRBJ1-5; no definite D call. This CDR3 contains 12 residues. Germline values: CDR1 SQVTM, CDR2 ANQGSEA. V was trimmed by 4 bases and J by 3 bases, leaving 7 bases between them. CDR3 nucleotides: TGCAGCGTTGGGTCCCCCAATCAGCCCCAGCATTTT. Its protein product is CSVGSPNQPQHF.

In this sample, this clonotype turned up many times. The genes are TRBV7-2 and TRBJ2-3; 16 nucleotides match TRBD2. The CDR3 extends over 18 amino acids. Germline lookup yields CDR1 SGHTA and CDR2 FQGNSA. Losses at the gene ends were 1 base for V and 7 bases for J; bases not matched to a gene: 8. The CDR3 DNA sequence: TGTGCCAGCAGCTTAGGTGGGACTAGCGGGGGGGCCCCAAATACGCAGTATTTT. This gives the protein CASSLGGTSGGAPNTQYF.

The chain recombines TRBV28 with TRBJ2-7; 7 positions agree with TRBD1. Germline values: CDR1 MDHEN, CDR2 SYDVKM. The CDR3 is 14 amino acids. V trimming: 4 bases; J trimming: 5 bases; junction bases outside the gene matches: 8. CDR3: CASSWGQLGNEQYF. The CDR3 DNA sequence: TGTGCCAGCAGTTGGGGACAGTTAGGTAACGAGCAGTACTTC.

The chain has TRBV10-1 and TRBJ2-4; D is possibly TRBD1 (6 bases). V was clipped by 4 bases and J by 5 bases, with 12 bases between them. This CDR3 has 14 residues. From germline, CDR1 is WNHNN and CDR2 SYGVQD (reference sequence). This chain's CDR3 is CASSAGQSQNIQYF. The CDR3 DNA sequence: TGCGCCAGCAGTGCCGGACAGTCTCAAAACATTCAGTACTTC.

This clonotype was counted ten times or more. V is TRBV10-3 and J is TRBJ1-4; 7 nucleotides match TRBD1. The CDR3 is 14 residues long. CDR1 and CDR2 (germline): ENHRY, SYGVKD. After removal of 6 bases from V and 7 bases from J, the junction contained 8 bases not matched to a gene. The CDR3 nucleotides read TGTGCCATCAGAGCAGGGGGTGAAGGTGAAAAACTGTTTTTT. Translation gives CAIRAGGEGEKLFF.

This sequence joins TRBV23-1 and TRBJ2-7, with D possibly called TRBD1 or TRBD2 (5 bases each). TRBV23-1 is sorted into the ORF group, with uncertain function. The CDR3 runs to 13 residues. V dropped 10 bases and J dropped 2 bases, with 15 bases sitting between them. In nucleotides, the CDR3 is TGCGCCATACTAGGGGAGTGGACCTACGAGCAGTACTTC. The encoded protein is CAILGEWTYEQYF.

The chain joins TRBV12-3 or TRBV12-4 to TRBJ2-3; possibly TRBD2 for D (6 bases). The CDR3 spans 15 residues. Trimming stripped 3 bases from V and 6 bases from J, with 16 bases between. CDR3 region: CASSFRGARGDTQYF. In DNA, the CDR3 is TGTGCCAGCAGTTTTCGCGGGGCCCGGGGGGATACGCAGTATTTT.

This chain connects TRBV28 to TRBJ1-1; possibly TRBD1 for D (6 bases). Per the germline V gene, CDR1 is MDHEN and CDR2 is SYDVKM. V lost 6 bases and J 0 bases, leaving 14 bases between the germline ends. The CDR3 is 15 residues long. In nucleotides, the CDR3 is TGTGCCAGCAGGACCGGGACACCCATGAACACTGAAGCTTTCTTT. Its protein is CASRTGTPMNTEAFF.

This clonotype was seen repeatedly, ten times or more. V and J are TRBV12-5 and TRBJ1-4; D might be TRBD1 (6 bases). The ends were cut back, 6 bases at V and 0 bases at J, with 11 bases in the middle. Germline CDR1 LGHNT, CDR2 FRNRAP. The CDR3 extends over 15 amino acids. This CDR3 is CASGGTPTTNEKLFF. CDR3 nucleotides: TGTGCTAGTGGAGGGACACCGACAACTAATGAAAAACTGTTTTTT.

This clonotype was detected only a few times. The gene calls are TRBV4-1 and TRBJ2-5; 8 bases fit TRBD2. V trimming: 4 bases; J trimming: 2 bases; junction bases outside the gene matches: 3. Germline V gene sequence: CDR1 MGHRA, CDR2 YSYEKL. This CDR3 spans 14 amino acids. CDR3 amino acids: CASSLPGGQETQYF. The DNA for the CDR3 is TGCGCCAGCAGCCTCCCGGGAGGGCAAGAGACCCAGTACTTC.

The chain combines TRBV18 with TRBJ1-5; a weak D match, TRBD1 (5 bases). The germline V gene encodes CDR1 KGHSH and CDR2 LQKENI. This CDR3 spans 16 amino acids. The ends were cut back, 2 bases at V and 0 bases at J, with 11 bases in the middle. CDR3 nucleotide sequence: TGTGCCAGCTCACCAGGTTGGGGGGATAGCAATCAGCCCCAGCATTTT. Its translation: CASSPGWGDSNQPQHF.

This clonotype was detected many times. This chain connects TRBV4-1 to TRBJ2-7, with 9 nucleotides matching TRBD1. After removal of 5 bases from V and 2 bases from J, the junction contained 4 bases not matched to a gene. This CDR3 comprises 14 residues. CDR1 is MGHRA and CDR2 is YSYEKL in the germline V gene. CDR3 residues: CASSLWTGAYEQYF. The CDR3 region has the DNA TGCGCCAGCAGCTTATGGACAGGGGCCTACGAGCAGTACTTC.

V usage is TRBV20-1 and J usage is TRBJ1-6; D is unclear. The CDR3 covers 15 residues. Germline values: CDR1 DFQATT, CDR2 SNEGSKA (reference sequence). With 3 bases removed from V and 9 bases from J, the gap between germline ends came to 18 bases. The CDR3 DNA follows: TGCAGTGCTAGTACGCTCAGCCCCAAGGGTTCACCCCTCCACTTT. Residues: CSASTLSPKGSPLHF.

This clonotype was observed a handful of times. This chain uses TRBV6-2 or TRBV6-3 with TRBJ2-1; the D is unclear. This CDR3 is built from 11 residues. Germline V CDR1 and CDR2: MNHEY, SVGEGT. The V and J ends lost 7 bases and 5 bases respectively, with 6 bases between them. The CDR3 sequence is CASTEDNEQFF. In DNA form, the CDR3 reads TGTGCCAGCACCGAAGACAATGAGCAGTTCTTC.

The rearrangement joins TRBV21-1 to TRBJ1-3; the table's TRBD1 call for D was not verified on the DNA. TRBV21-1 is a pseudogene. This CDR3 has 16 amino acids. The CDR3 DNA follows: TGTGCCAGCAGCAAAGATTATCCCGGGGCGGGAAACACCATATATTTT. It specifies CASSKDYPGAGNTIYF.

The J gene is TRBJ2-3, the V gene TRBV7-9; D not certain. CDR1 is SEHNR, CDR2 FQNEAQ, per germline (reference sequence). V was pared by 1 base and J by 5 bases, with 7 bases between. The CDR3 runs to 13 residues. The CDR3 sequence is CASSLGTKDTQYF. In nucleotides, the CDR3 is TGTGCCAGCAGCTTAGGTACGAAAGATACGCAGTATTTT.

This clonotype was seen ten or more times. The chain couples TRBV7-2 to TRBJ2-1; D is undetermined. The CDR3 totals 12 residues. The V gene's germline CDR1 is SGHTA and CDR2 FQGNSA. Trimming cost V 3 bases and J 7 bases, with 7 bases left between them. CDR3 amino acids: CASSFQLNEQFF. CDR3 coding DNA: TGTGCCAGCAGCTTCCAGTTGAATGAGCAGTTCTTC.

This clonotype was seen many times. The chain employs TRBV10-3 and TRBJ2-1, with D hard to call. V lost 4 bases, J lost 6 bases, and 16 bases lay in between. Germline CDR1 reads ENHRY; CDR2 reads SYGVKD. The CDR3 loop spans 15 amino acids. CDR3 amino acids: CAISVTQQGSNEQFF. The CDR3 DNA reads TGTGCCATCAGTGTGACTCAGCAAGGTAGCAATGAGCAGTTCTTC.

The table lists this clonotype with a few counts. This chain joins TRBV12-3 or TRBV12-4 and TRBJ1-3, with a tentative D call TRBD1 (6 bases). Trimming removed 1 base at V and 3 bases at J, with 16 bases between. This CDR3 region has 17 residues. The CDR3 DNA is TGTGCCAGCAGTTTAGAGGGCAGGGGATTTCGTGGAAACACCATATATTTT. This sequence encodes CASSLEGRGFRGNTIYF.

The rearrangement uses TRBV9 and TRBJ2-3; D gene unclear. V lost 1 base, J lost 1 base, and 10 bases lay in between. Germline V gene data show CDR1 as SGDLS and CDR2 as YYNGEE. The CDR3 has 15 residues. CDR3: CASSVKGGGTDTQYF. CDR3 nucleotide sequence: TGTGCCAGCAGCGTAAAGGGTGGGGGCACAGATACGCAGTATTTT.

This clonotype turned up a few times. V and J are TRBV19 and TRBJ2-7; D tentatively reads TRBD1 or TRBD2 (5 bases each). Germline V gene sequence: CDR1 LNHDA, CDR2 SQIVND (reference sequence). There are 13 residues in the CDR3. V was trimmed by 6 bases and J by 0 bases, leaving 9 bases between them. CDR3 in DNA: TGTGCCAGTAGCAGGGACCGCTCCTACGAGCAGTACTTC. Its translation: CASSRDRSYEQYF.

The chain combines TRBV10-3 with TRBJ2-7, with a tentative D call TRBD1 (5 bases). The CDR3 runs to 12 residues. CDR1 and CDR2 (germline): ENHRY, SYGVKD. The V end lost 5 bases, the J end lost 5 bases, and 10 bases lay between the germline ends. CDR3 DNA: TGTGCCATCAGTAGGGGCCTGGACGAGCAGTACTTC. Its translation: CAISRGLDEQYF.

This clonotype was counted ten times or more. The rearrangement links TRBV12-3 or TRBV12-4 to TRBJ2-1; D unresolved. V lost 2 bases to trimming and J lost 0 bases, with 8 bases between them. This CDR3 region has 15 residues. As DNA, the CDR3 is TGTGCCAGCAGTTTAAGTCCCAGCTCCTACAATGAGCAGTTCTTC. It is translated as CASSLSPSSYNEQFF.

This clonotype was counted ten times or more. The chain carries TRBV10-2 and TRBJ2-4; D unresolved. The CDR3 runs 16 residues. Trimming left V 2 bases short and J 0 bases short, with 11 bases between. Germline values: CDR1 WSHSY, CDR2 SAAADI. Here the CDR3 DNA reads TGCGCCAGCAGTGAGGGACCTTTTCTAGCCAAAAACATTCAGTACTTC. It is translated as CASSEGPFLAKNIQYF.

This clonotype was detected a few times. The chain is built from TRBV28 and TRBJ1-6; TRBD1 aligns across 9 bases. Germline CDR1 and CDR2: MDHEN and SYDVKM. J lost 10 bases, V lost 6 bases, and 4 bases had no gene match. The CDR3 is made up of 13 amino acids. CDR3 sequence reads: CASSSGQGSPLHF. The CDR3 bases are TGTGCCAGCAGCTCGGGACAGGGATCACCCCTCCACTTT.

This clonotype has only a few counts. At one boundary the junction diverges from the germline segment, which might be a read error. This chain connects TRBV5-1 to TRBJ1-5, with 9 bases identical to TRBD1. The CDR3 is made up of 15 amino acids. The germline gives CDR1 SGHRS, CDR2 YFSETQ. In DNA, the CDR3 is TGCGCCAGCAGTTTGGACAGGGGTATGGGTCAGCCCCAGCATTTT. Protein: CASSLDRGMGQPQHF.

The CDR3, as DNA: TGTGCCAGCAGTGACCAGACTAGCGGGGGGGCCGAGCAGTACTTC. Protein sequence: CASSDQTSGGAEQYF. The V gene is TRBV12-3 or TRBV12-4, the J gene TRBJ2-7, with 14 bases that match TRBD2. There are 15 residues in the CDR3. V lost 5 bases to trimming and J lost 6 bases; unmatched junction nucleotides: 6.

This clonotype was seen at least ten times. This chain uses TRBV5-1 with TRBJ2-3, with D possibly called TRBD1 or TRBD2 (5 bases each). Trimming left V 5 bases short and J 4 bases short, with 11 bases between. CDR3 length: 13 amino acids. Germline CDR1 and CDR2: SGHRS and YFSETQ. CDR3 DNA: TGCGCCAGCAGAATGCAGGGAGCAGATACGCAGTATTTT. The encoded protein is CASRMQGADTQYF.